Each of the 26 T cell receptor beta chains below was sequenced from the same sample in a study of beta chain features in type 1 diabetes. Isolated RNA was reverse transcribed in full, so expressed TCRB transcripts were sequenced. Sequencing used immunoSEQ multiplex PCR; TCRdb keeps in-frame clones, though not all of them. In the table there are 200,000 to 250,000 clones, about 70% of which are singletons. Sequencing was carried out using naive CD4+ T cells from blood. The receptors were sampled from a man under 40 in good health.

The V call is TRBV14, the J call TRBJ1-2; the D is unclear. CDR1 and CDR2 from the germline V gene are SGHDN and FVKESK. This CDR3 is built from 13 residues. V dropped 0 bases and J dropped 2 bases, with 4 bases sitting between them. The CDR3 DNA follows: TGTGCCAGCAGCCAAGACAGAAACTATGGCTACACCTTC. It encodes CASSQDRNYGYTF.

This clone was seen a handful of times. The CDR3 DNA sequence: TGTGCCAGCAGCCCCTCCAGTGACAGGGGAGAGACCCAGTACTTC. Its protein is CASSPSSDRGETQYF. The rearrangement joins TRBV7-2 to TRBJ2-5, with TRBD1 matching over 8 bases. The CDR3 is 15 amino acids. Germline V lookup: CDR1 SGHTA, CDR2 FQGNSA. J lost 4 bases, V lost 5 bases, and 9 bases had no gene match.

The chain has TRBV6-5 and TRBJ2-7; a possible D gene is TRBD2 (6 bases). The CDR3 covers 12 residues. The germline V gene encodes CDR1 MNHEY and CDR2 SVGAGI. With 7 bases removed from V and 0 bases from J, the gap between germline ends came to 7 bases. CDR3 region: CASTGSSYEQYF. The CDR3 nucleotides are TGTGCCAGCACCGGGAGCTCCTACGAGCAGTACTTC.

This clone was observed once. The chain links TRBV28 to TRBJ2-5, with a weak D call TRBD2 (6 bases). The V end was cut by 2 bases, the J end by 5 bases, with 15 bases between. Germline CDR1 MDHEN, CDR2 SYDVKM. The CDR3 contains 15 residues. In DNA, the CDR3 is TGTGCCAGCAGTTTAACGGGAGAAGGGTGGGAGACCCAGTACTTC. Residues: CASSLTGEGWETQYF.

The V gene is TRBV30, the J gene TRBJ1-2, with D possibly being TRBD1 (5 bases). Germline loops: CDR1 GTSNPN, CDR2 SVGIG (reference sequence). With 6 bases removed from V and 8 bases from J, the gap between germline ends came to 10 bases. This CDR3 region has 10 residues. The chain's CDR3 is CACEGAGYTF. Written as DNA, the CDR3 is TGTGCCTGCGAAGGGGCGGGCTACACCTTC.

V usage is TRBV25-1 and J usage is TRBJ2-2; 11 bases are shared with TRBD2. The trim removed 2 bases at V and 10 bases at J, leaving 9 bases unmatched. This CDR3 spans 16 amino acids. Germline CDR1 is MGHDK and CDR2 is SYGVNS. CDR3 bases: TGTGCCAGCAGTGAAACCCTGACTAGCGGGGCCTCGGAGCTGTTTTTT. Protein sequence: CASSETLTSGASELFF.

The V and J genes are TRBV5-6 and TRBJ2-3, with no clear D. The CDR3 runs to 11 residues. The V end was cut by 4 bases, the J end by 2 bases, with 2 bases between. The germline V gene encodes CDR1 SGHDT and CDR2 YYEEEE. CDR3 residues: CASSHTDTQYF. The CDR3 bases are TGTGCCAGCAGCCACACAGATACGCAGTATTTT. Combining the CDR3 with reference TRBV5-6 and TRBJ2-3 gives the whole variable domain DAGVTQSPTHLIKTRGQQVTLRCSPKSGHDTVSWYQQALGQGPQFIFQYYEEEERQRGNFPDRFSGHQFPNYSSELNVNALLLGDSALYLCASSHTDTQYFGPGTRLTVL.

The gene calls are TRBV2 and TRBJ2-1, with 10 bases aligning to TRBD2. With V trimmed by 7 bases and J by 7 bases, 10 bases remained unmatched. Germline V gene lookup returns CDR1 SNHLY and CDR2 FYNNEI. The CDR3 loop spans 15 amino acids. DNA for the CDR3: TGTGCCAGCATCAAAAGCGGGAGGGCCGGAAATGAGCAGTTCTTC. Translation: CASIKSGRAGNEQFF.

This chain joins TRBV2 and TRBJ2-3, with D tentatively TRBD1 (6 bases). This CDR3 has 13 amino acids. The germline V gene has CDR1 SNHLY and CDR2 FYNNEI. Between the trimmed V and J ends, which lost 7 bases and 4 bases, there was a span of 12 bases. Here the CDR3 reads CASTHRDSDTQYF. CDR3 DNA: TGTGCCAGCACGCACAGGGATTCAGATACGCAGTATTTT.

The J gene is TRBJ2-1, the V gene TRBV2, with D tentatively TRBD1 (6 bases). The germline V and J ends were trimmed by 6 bases and 10 bases, with 13 bases remaining between them. CDR1 is SNHLY and CDR2 is FYNNEI in the germline V gene. The CDR3 sequence is 12 residues long. The CDR3 DNA follows: TGTGCCAGCAGCGTACAGGGTTGGGAGCAGTTCTTC. Its protein product is CASSVQGWEQFF.

Only a few counts were recorded for this clone. V and J are TRBV29-1 and TRBJ2-7; TRBD2 matches 10 bases. Germline V gene data show CDR1 as SQVTM and CDR2 as ANQGSEA. J gave up 0 bases and V 3 bases, and 2 bases lay outside the gene matches. CDR3 length: 14 amino acids. The CDR3 DNA reads TGCAGCGTTGAGACTAGCGGGCTCTCCTACGAGCAGTACTTC. Encoded protein: CSVETSGLSYEQYF.

The chain is built from TRBV30 and TRBJ2-1, with D unresolved. Per the germline V gene, CDR1 is GTSNPN and CDR2 is SVGIG (reference sequence). V was cut by 0 bases and J by 2 bases, with 11 bases left in between. The CDR3 consists of 15 residues. CDR3 nucleotide sequence: TGTGCCTGGAGTGTAGGGAATAAGGCCTACAATGAGCAGTTCTTC. Its translation is CAWSVGNKAYNEQFF.

This chain uses TRBV10-2 with TRBJ2-5; 7 bases are a match to TRBD2. V dropped 0 bases and J dropped 4; count of bases not matched to a gene: 2. Germline V gene sequence: CDR1 WSHSY, CDR2 SAAADI. This CDR3 is 14 amino acids long. The CDR3 is CASSESLAGETQYF. For the CDR3, the DNA is TGCGCCAGCAGTGAGTCGTTAGCGGGAGAGACCCAGTACTTC.

This clone was observed a few times. The chain uses TRBV29-1 and TRBJ2-3; D unresolved. The germline CDR1 and CDR2 sequences are SQVTM and ANQGSEA. The CDR3 runs to 12 residues. Trimming removed 7 bases from V and 5 bases from J, with 13 bases in between. Here the CDR3 DNA reads TGCAGCGGCTCAAGCAGAGTAGATACGCAGTATTTT. Its translation: CSGSSRVDTQYF.

This chain connects TRBV7-9 to TRBJ1-2; TRBD1 might be the D (6 bases). This CDR3 contains 16 residues. V lost 5 bases and J lost 6, with 22 bases in between. CDR1 and CDR2 (germline): SEHNR, FQNEAQ (reference sequence). This chain's CDR3 is CASSLSEVRGADGYTF. In DNA, the CDR3 is TGTGCCAGCAGCCTGTCCGAAGTACGGGGGGCGGATGGCTACACCTTC. The full variable domain, in which reference TRBV7-9 and TRBJ1-2 provide the parts outside the CDR3, is DTGVSQNPRHKITKRGQNVTFRCDPISEHNRLYWYRQTLGQGPEFLTYFQNEAQLEKSRLLSDRFSAERPKGSFSTLEIQRTEQGDSAMYLCASSLSEVRGADGYTFGSGTRLTVV.

CDR3 protein: CASSGQTSGGLETQYF. The DNA of the CDR3 is TGTGCCAGCAGCGGTCAGACTAGCGGGGGGCTGGAGACCCAGTACTTC. The chain carries TRBV5-4 and TRBJ2-5; 13 nucleotides match TRBD2. Germline V gene sequence: CDR1 SGHNT, CDR2 YYREEE (reference sequence). The CDR3 totals 16 residues. V was pared by 4 bases and J by 5 bases, with 8 bases of the junction left unmatched.

V is TRBV6-6 and J is TRBJ2-4; D unclear. Germline CDR1 and CDR2: MNHNY and SVGAGI (reference sequence). This CDR3 contains 12 residues. Trimming took 0 bases from V and 7 from J, leaving 4 bases between them. The CDR3 here is CASSYSGNIQYF. The CDR3 region has the DNA TGTGCCAGCAGTTACTCCGGCAACATTCAGTACTTC.

J is TRBJ2-5 and V is TRBV30, with D unresolved. The V end lost 1 base, the J end lost 1 base, and 16 bases lay between the germline ends. The CDR3 extends over 16 amino acids. Germline values: CDR1 GTSNPN, CDR2 SVGIG (reference sequence). CDR3 residues: CAWSGYHNPSQETQYF. For the CDR3, the DNA is TGTGCCTGGAGTGGGTACCACAACCCCTCCCAAGAGACCCAGTACTTC. The full variable domain, completed using reference TRBV30 and TRBJ2-5, is SQTIHQWPATLVQPVGSPLSLECTVEGTSNPNLYWYRQAAGRGLQLLFYSVGIGQISSEVPQNLSASRPQDRQFILSSKKLLLSDSGFYLCAWSGYHNPSQETQYFGPGTRLLVL.

In this sample, this clone turned up a few times. Other DNA variants within this sample encode the same CDR3. CDR3 DNA sequence: TGTGCCAGCACGGGCTACAATGAGCAGTTCTTC. Its translation: CASTGYNEQFF. The chain couples TRBV2 to TRBJ2-1; D ambiguous. V lost 7 bases, J lost 3 bases, and 4 bases lay in between. Germline V gene sequence: CDR1 SNHLY, CDR2 FYNNEI. The CDR3 runs 11 residues.

This clone was recorded a few times. CDR3 nucleotides: TGTGCCTGGAGGGTACTAGCGGACACAGATACGCAGTATTTT. Translation gives CAWRVLADTDTQYF. This chain joins TRBV30 and TRBJ2-3, with 8 bases aligning to TRBD2. V trimming: 3 bases; J trimming: 2 bases; junction bases outside the gene matches: 4. Germline CDR1 is GTSNPN and CDR2 is SVGIG (reference sequence). The CDR3 extends over 14 amino acids.

The chain links TRBV7-9 to TRBJ2-3; TRBD1 or TRBD2 may be the D gene (5 bases each). CDR3 size: 14 residues. CDR1 is SEHNR, CDR2 FQNEAQ, per germline (reference sequence). Trimming removed 3 bases at V and 4 bases at J, with 11 bases between. CDR3 nucleotides: TGTGCCAGCAGCTTCGGGCAGGGAGCAGATACGCAGTATTTT. Translated: CASSFGQGADTQYF.

This rearrangement joins TRBV30 to TRBJ1-5; possibly TRBD1 for D (6 bases). Germline CDR1 GTSNPN, CDR2 SVGIG (reference sequence). The V gene lost 4 bases and the J gene lost 7 bases, with 11 bases spanning the gap. The CDR3 contains 12 residues. CDR3 coding DNA: TGTGCCTGGACTGAGGGGGACCAGCCCCAGCATTTT. It specifies CAWTEGDQPQHF.

This chain uses TRBV11-2 with TRBJ2-7, with 7 positions matching TRBD1. The J segment lost 3 bases and the V segment lost 5 bases, leaving 4 bases of the junction unmatched. The CDR3 totals 13 residues. The V gene's germline CDR1 is SGHAT and CDR2 FQNNGV. The CDR3 DNA reads TGTGCCAGCAGCCCGGGACAGATCTACGAGCAGTACTTC. Amino acid sequence: CASSPGQIYEQYF.

J is TRBJ2-7 and V is TRBV10-3; D may be TRBD2 (6 bases). V was shortened by 8 bases and J by 7 bases, with 18 bases between the two germline ends. The CDR3 loop spans 13 amino acids. In germline, CDR1 is ENHRY, CDR2 SYGVKD. The CDR3 loop is CAISSTEGGEQYF. The CDR3 nucleotides are TGTGCCATCTCGTCGACTGAAGGAGGGGAGCAGTACTTC.

This clone has a single count. The chain uses TRBV7-2 and TRBJ2-3, with D perhaps TRBD2 (6 bases). This CDR3 comprises 16 residues. Trimming removed 2 bases at V and 2 bases at J, with 14 bases between. CDR1 SGHTA and CDR2 FQGNSA come from the germline V gene. The CDR3 loop is CASSLLATLATDTQYF. CDR3 coding DNA: TGTGCCAGCAGCTTACTAGCGACCCTAGCCACAGATACGCAGTATTTT.

This chain joins TRBV2 and TRBJ1-4, with no clear D. This CDR3 comprises 13 residues. V was clipped by 6 bases and J by 4 bases, with 9 bases between them. Germline lookup yields CDR1 SNHLY and CDR2 FYNNEI. This CDR3 is CASRAEINEKLFF. In nucleotides, the CDR3 is TGTGCCAGCAGGGCGGAGATTAATGAAAAACTGTTTTTT.